The rows below give T cell receptor beta chains drawn from one sample of a study of blood T cell repertoires in COVID-19. Some clones are missing from TCRdb's copy, which holds only in-frame ones; the method was immunoSEQ multiplex PCR. The sample includes 390,000 or so clones, roughly 90% of them seen just once. The sequencing input was peripheral blood. The receptors come from a man younger than 30 with active or convalescent COVID-19. The CDR3 runs from the conserved cysteine through the conserved F or W. Fields, in order: clone size, D gene, J gene, V gene, CDR3 DNA, CDR3 protein. The D gene is left open where the match is weak. Size is omitted from some rows. Given values are once, few, many or a class for expanded clones.

. | TRBD1 | TRBJ2-5 | TRBV12-3/TRBV12-4 | TGTGCCAGCATGACAGGGGGTCGGACCCAGTACTTC | CASMTGGRTQYF
. | TRBD1 | TRBJ1-6 | TRBV5-1 | TGCGCCAGCAGCAAGAGGGGGCCCTATAATTCACCCCTCCACTTT | CASSKRGPYNSPLHF
. | . | TRBJ2-7 | TRBV25-1 | TGTGCCAGCAGCCCGGGACTGTATTACGAGCAGTACTTC | CASSPGLYYEQYF
. | . | TRBJ2-7 | TRBV6-5 | TGTGCCAGCAGTTACGGAATCGGAGGGGTTTACGAGCAGTACTTC | CASSYGIGGVYEQYF
. | . | TRBJ2-2 | TRBV5-1 | TGCGCCAGCAGCTTGGTATCAGTTTCTCCCGGGGAGCTGTTTTTT | CASSLVSVSPGELFF
. | . | TRBJ1-6 | TRBV11-1 | TGTGCCAGCAGCTTGAGCTATAATTCACCCCTCCACTTT | CASSLSYNSPLHF
. | . | TRBJ1-2 | TRBV28 | TGTGCCAGCAGTTCGACTCCCATGGTTGGCTACACCTTC | CASSSTPMVGYTF
. | . | TRBJ1-1 | TRBV19 | TGTGCCAGTATAAAGGGAGTCACTGAAGCTTTCTTT | CASIKGVTEAFF
. | . | TRBJ1-1 | TRBV3-1/TRBV3-2 | TGTGCCAGCAGCCAAGGAGGGACTGAAGCTTTCTTT | CASSQGGTEAFF
. | . | TRBJ1-2 | TRBV3-1/TRBV3-2 | TGTGCCAGCACCATCGGCAGGAGGTGGAGGAACTATGGCTACACCTTC | CASTIGRRWRNYGYTF
. | TRBD2 | TRBJ2-4 | TRBV5-4 | TGTGCCAGCAGCTTGAGCGGGGCTGTAGCCAAAAACATTCAGTACTTC | CASSLSGAVAKNIQYF
. | . | TRBJ2-2 | TRBV19 | TGTGCCAGTACGACAGAGGCGAACACCGGGGAGCTGTTTTTT | CASTTEANTGELFF
. | . | TRBJ2-7 | TRBV11-2 | TGTGCCAGCAGCTTCGGAGGAACCTACGAGCAGTACTTC | CASSFGGTYEQYF
. | TRBD1 | TRBJ1-3 | TRBV5-1 | TGCGCCAGCAGTTCGGGACAGGGCACGACACGAACTGGAAACACCATATATTTT | CASSSGQGTTRTGNTIYF
once | . | TRBJ2-5 | TRBV7-3 | TGTGCCAGCAGCTTAAAGGCTAGCGCCGGGGAGACCCAGTACTTC | CASSLKASAGETQYF
few | TRBD2 | TRBJ2-2 | TRBV29-1 | TGCAGCGTTGAGGGGGGGACCCTTCGGACCGGGGAGCTGTTTTTT | CSVEGGTLRTGELFF
. | TRBD1 | TRBJ1-5 | TRBV5-1 | TGCGCCAGCAGCTTGGAGGGGGCCGGACAGCCCCAGCATTTT | CASSLEGAGQPQHF
. | . | TRBJ1-2 | TRBV28 | TGTGCCATCACAGGGCGGGTTCGCTATGGCTACACCTTC | CAITGRVRYGYTF
. | TRBD1 | TRBJ2-6 | TRBV7-8 | TGTGCCAGCAGCTTAGACCTAACAGGGGCCCAAAACTCTGGGGCCAACGTCCTGACTTTC | CASSLDLTGAQNSGANVLTF
. | . | TRBJ1-3 | TRBV27 | TGTGCCAGCAGTCCCCAAGGGGCTGGAAACACCATATATTTT | CASSPQGAGNTIYF
once | . | TRBJ1-2 | TRBV2 | TGTGCCAGCGAGGAAGCCTATGGCTACACCTTC | CASEEAYGYTF
. | TRBD1 | TRBJ2-1 | TRBV10-1 | TGCGCCAGCAGTGAGGGGGACAGGGATCAGTTCTTC | CASSEGDRDQFF
. | TRBD2 | TRBJ2-5 | TRBV5-1 | TGCGCCAGCAGCCCGACTAGCGGTTACCAAGAGACCCAGTACTTC | CASSPTSGYQETQYF
. | TRBD1 | TRBJ2-7 | TRBV5-1 | TGCGCCAGCAGCTTGCTAAGGACAGGCTCCTACGAGCAGTACTTC | CASSLLRTGSYEQYF
. | . | TRBJ2-1 | TRBV2 | TGTGCCAGCAGTGCGCGGACAAGCGATGAGCAGTTCTTC | CASSARTSDEQFF
. | . | TRBJ2-2 | TRBV13 | TGTGCCAGCAGCTTGGGCAGGTCGTACACCGGGGAGCTGTTTTTT | CASSLGRSYTGELFF
. | . | TRBJ1-1 | TRBV14 | TGTGCCAGCAGTCGACAGGCCCTGAACACTGAAGCTTTCTTT | CASSRQALNTEAFF
. | . | TRBJ1-3 | TRBV19 | TGTGCCAGTAGTCCGGTGGGGATTAGGGCAGGGGACAACTCTGGAAACACCATATATTTT | CASSPVGIRAGDNSGNTIYF
. | . | TRBJ2-7 | TRBV27 | TGTGCCAGCAGTTACGGTGGATTCGGGGACTACGAGCAGTACTTC | CASSYGGFGDYEQYF
. | TRBD1 | TRBJ2-7 | TRBV7-9 | TGTGCCAGCAGACCAACAGGGGAATCCTACGAGCAGTACTTC | CASRPTGESYEQYF
. | TRBD2 | TRBJ2-1 | TRBV7-2 | TGTGCCAGCAGCCTCGGACTAGCGGGGGACAATGAGCAGTTCTTC | CASSLGLAGDNEQFF
few | TRBD1 | TRBJ2-3 | TRBV5-1 | TGCGCCAGCAGCCGCCAACAGGGGATGGCAGATACGCAGTATTTT | CASSRQQGMADTQYF